A selection of T cell receptor beta chains follows, all from one sample in a study of T cell repertoires in aging, cancer and after chemotherapy. MiXCR was run by TCRdb on the multiplex PCR reads, yielding one entry per CDR3 protein. The sample includes about 610 distinct CDR3 sequences, 83% of them seen just once. The specimen sequenced was blood. The receptors were sampled from a human donor with a solid tumor. Both conserved end residues are part of each CDR3. The D gene is left open where the match is weak. A clone size is listed for some rows: how often the clone was seen (once, few, many), or a class if it is expanded.

j_call	clone_size	v_call	d_call	cdr3_aa	cdr3_nt
TRBJ2-3	.	TRBV20-1	TRBD1	CSARDPTGKRTDTQYF	TGCAGTGCTAGAGATCCGACAGGGAAGAGGACAGATACGCAGTATTTT
TRBJ2-1	few	TRBV12-3/TRBV12-4	.	CASSNLLGANEQFF	TGTGCCAGCAGCAACCTTCTAGGGGCCAATGAGCAGTTCTTC
TRBJ2-5	.	TRBV5-3	.	CARSLRAVETQYF	TGTGCCAGAAGCTTACGGGCTGTGGAGACCCAGTACTTC
TRBJ2-1	.	TRBV18	TRBD2	CASLTSGTYNEQFF	TGTGCCAGCCTCACTAGCGGAACCTACAATGAGCAGTTCTTC
TRBJ1-3	.	TRBV19	.	CASSIGRTFDSGNTIYF	TGTGCCAGTAGTATCGGTCGCACATTTGACTCTGGAAACACCATATATTTT
TRBJ2-7	.	TRBV28	TRBD2	CASSLTSGSSYEQYF	TGTGCCAGCAGTTTAACTAGCGGGAGTTCCTACGAGCAGTACTTC
TRBJ2-1	.	TRBV6-5	.	CASSSQRGNEQFF	TGTGCCAGCAGTTCCCAACGAGGGAATGAGCAGTTCTTC
TRBJ2-6	.	TRBV12-3/TRBV12-4	TRBD1	CASSRGQGISGANVLTF	TGTGCCAGCAGTAGGGGACAGGGAATCTCTGGGGCCAACGTCCTGACTTTC
TRBJ1-2	.	TRBV10-3	TRBD1	CAISAGTATYGYTF	TGTGCCATCAGTGCCGGGACAGCGACCTATGGCTACACCTTC
TRBJ1-2	.	TRBV7-9	TRBD1	CASSPPGQPGGYTF	TGTGCCAGCAGCCCGCCGGGACAGCCTGGAGGCTACACCTTC
TRBJ2-7	.	TRBV5-1	.	CASSLLSGSYYEQYF	TGCGCCAGCAGCTTGCTCAGTGGCAGCTACTACGAGCAGTACTTC
TRBJ1-2	.	TRBV29-1	.	CSVVRAPYGYTF	TGCAGCGTTGTCCGGGCCCCCTATGGCTACACCTTC
TRBJ2-3	few	TRBV29-1	.	CSVEVMGAGSDTQYF	TGCAGCGTTGAAGTGATGGGGGCCGGGTCGGATACGCAGTATTTT
TRBJ2-3	.	TRBV13	.	CASSLALPGTDTQYF	TGCGCCAGCAGCTTGGCTCTCCCGGGAACAGATACGCAGTATTTT
TRBJ2-6	.	TRBV19	.	CASGRTSGANVLTF	TGTGCCAGTGGACGGACCTCTGGGGCCAACGTCCTGACTTTC
TRBJ2-4	few	TRBV5-4	TRBD2	CASQPGGGNIQYF	TGTGCCAGCCAGCCCGGGGGGGGAAACATTCAGTACTTC
TRBJ2-2	.	TRBV20-1	.	CSAKQGRDTGELFF	TGCAGTGCCAAACAGGGGAGGGACACCGGGGAGCTGTTTTTT
TRBJ2-2	.	TRBV7-9	TRBD1	CASRRPGQGANTGELFF	TGTGCCAGCAGGCGCCCGGGACAGGGCGCGAACACCGGGGAGCTGTTTTTT
TRBJ2-7	once	TRBV27	.	CASRRDIYEQYF	TGTGCCAGCAGGCGGGACATCTACGAGCAGTACTTC
TRBJ1-2	few	TRBV29-1	.	CSVRSGRANYGYTF	TGCAGCGTTCGATCCGGGAGAGCTAACTATGGCTACACCTTC
TRBJ2-7	.	TRBV27	TRBD1	CASNSRQGLSYEQYF	TGTGCCAGCAATTCTCGACAGGGCCTCTCCTACGAGCAGTACTTC
TRBJ2-3	.	TRBV27	.	CASSLPGRTDTQYF	TGTGCCAGCAGTTTACCAGGACGCACAGATACGCAGTATTTT
TRBJ2-5	.	TRBV6-5	.	CASSSEYQETQYF	TGTGCCAGCAGCAGCGAGTACCAAGAGACCCAGTACTTC
TRBJ2-2	.	TRBV5-6	.	CASSLFLQWTGELFF	TGTGCCAGCAGCTTGTTTTTACAGTGGACCGGGGAGCTGTTTTTT
TRBJ2-1	.	TRBV18	.	CASSPSEYEQFF	TGTGCCAGCTCACCGTCCGAGTATGAGCAGTTCTTC
TRBJ1-2	.	TRBV6-5	TRBD1	CASILSTGHYGYTF	TGTGCCAGCATCCTGTCGACAGGGCACTATGGCTACACCTTC
TRBJ2-6	few	TRBV19	.	CASSTMALGANVLTF	TGTGCCAGTAGTACCATGGCTCTGGGGGCCAACGTCCTGACTTTC
TRBJ2-3	once	TRBV5-6	.	CASTVFGPRSTDTQYF	TGTGCCAGCACCGTCTTTGGGCCCCGGAGCACAGATACGCAGTATTTT
TRBJ2-1	.	TRBV19	.	CASSIVSGDNEQFF	TGTGCCAGTAGTATAGTTTCAGGGGACAATGAGCAGTTCTTC
TRBJ2-3	.	TRBV6-5	TRBD2	CASSTGLADLTDTQYF	TGTGCCAGCAGTACGGGACTAGCGGACCTCACAGATACGCAGTATTTT
TRBJ1-1	.	TRBV4-3	TRBD1	CASSASGGRTSQAFF	TGCGCCAGCAGCGCCTCAGGGGGCCGGACTAGTCAAGCTTTCTTT
TRBJ2-5	.	TRBV7-2	TRBD1	CASRTGSSRETQYF	TGTGCCAGCAGGACAGGGAGCAGCCGAGAGACCCAGTACTTC
TRBJ2-7	.	TRBV29-1	.	CSVDGAAGMSEQYF	TGCAGCGTTGATGGGGCCGCAGGAATGTCCGAGCAGTACTTC